The 6 T cell receptor beta chains below were found in one sample sequenced in a study of blood T cells in healthy people across ages. PCR was performed a second time for about 7 to 12 cycles using a sample-barcoded 5' primer and a J-beta primer mix. TCRdb redid the calling of the 5' RACE reads with MiXCR, one entry per CDR3 protein. The table lists some 750,000 distinct CDR3 sequences, about a fifth of them singletons. Sequencing was performed on blood. The receptors come from a man between 65 and 85 years old in good health.

The V call is TRBV5-1, the J call TRBJ1-2; 7 nucleotides match TRBD1. This CDR3 spans 13 amino acids. V shed 2 bases, J shed 6 bases, and the junction held 4 bases outside the gene matches. The germline V gene encodes CDR1 SGHRS and CDR2 YFSETQ. DNA of the CDR3: TGCGCCAGCAGCTTTAAGGGGGCAGATGGCTACACCTTC. This gives the protein CASSFKGADGYTF.

The chain recombines TRBV12-5 with TRBJ2-3; possibly TRBD1 for D (7 bases). This CDR3 comprises 13 residues. V was trimmed by 2 bases and J by 9 bases, leaving 12 bases between them. CDR1 is LGHNT, CDR2 FRNRAP, per germline. The CDR3 bases are TGTGCTAGTGGTTTGTCGCAGGGGGGAACGCAGTATTTT. This encodes CASGLSQGGTQYF.

The chain recombines TRBV12-3 or TRBV12-4 with TRBJ2-7, with D unresolved. This CDR3 spans 13 amino acids. V was shortened by 0 bases and J by 6 bases, with 9 bases between the two germline ends. The CDR3, as DNA: TGTGCCAGCAGTTTAGCCCTAGTGGGCGAGCAGTACGTC. As protein: CASSLALVGEQYV.

The rearrangement joins TRBV18 to TRBJ2-1, with D tentatively TRBD1 (6 bases). This CDR3 has 14 residues. V was trimmed by 3 bases and J by 9 bases, leaving 15 bases between them. CDR1 and CDR2 from the germline V gene are KGHSH and LQKENI. The CDR3 here is CASSPLAVQGEQFF. In DNA form, the CDR3 reads TGTGCCAGCTCACCCCTTGCTGTACAGGGTGAGCAGTTCTTC.

This clonotype showed up just a few times. The genes are TRBV4-1 and TRBJ2-3, with unresolved D. CDR1 is MGHRA, CDR2 YSYEKL, per germline. V lost 0 bases to trimming and J lost 5 bases, with 15 bases between them. This CDR3 is 16 amino acids long. This CDR3 is CASSQDQGPPVDTQYF. CDR3 DNA: TGCGCCAGCAGCCAAGATCAAGGACCCCCTGTAGATACGCAGTATTTT.

The gene calls are TRBV28 and TRBJ2-3; D is ambiguous. The V end was cut by 8 bases, the J end by 6 bases, with 9 bases between. The CDR3 runs to 11 residues. Per the germline V gene, CDR1 is MDHEN and CDR2 is SYDVKM. The CDR3 coding sequence is TGTGCCAGCGGTGCGAGGGATACGCAGTATTTT. Amino acid sequence: CASGARDTQYF.